This T cell receptor (beta chain) derives from a study of T cell responses to AZD1222 COVID-19 vaccine. As concerns this clone: Its antigen is currently unknown.

Study-wide results and limits: Vaccine-associated CD4 TCRs ranged over spike, dominating at 160-218 and 743-854.

The CDR3 runs 18 residues. V dropped 1 base and J dropped 3 bases, with 24 bases sitting between them. CDR1 is GTSNPN and CDR2 is SVGIG in the germline V gene (reference sequence). Some clones are missing from TCRdb's copy, which holds only in-frame ones; the method was immunoSEQ multiplex PCR. The sample lists roughly 90,000 clones, around 90% seen once, with approximately 5% in the top ten. The rearrangement joins TRBV30 to TRBJ1-2, with D maybe TRBD1 (5 bases). Sequences were derived from peripheral blood, sampled 28 days after the second AZD1222 dose. The TCR sequence derives from an adult who received the AZD1222 COVID-19 vaccine. The CDR3, as DNA: TGTGCCTGGAGTGGCGGGGACTCCGGTGAAGGGGCCTACTATGGCTACACCTTC. It codes for CAWSGGDSGEGAYYGYTF.